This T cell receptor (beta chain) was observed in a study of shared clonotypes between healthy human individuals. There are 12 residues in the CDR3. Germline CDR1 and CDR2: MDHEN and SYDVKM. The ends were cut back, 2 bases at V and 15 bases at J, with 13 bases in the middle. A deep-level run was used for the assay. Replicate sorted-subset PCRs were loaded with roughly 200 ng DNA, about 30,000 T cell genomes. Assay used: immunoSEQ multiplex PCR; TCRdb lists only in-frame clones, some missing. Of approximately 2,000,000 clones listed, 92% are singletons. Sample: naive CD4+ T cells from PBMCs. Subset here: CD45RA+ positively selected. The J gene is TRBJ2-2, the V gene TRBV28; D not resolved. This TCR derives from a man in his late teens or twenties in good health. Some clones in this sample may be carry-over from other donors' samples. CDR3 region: CASSLRAEVLFF. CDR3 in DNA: TGTGCCAGCAGTTTAAGGGCAGAGGTGTTGTTTTTT.